This entry lists 24 T cell receptor beta chains sequenced from one sample in a study of cytomegalovirus exposure and HLA in healthy donors. The PCR contained 60 Vbeta and 13 Jbeta primers. Libraries were prepared by immunoSEQ multiplex PCR; TCRdb keeps only in-frame clonotypes and omits some of them. The sample lists about 60,000 clones, roughly 80% occurring once. Sample: PBMCs. These receptors all stem from a woman aged 30 to 39 in good health and CMV-seronegative.

The J gene is TRBJ1-1, the V gene TRBV25-1; possible D gene TRBD1, 6 bases. The CDR3 totals 14 residues. Looked up from germline, CDR1 is MGHDK and CDR2 is SYGVNS. Trimming cost V 3 bases and J 0 bases, with 8 bases left between them. CDR3 in DNA: TGTGCCAGCAGTGACGGACAGCTGAACACTGAAGCTTTCTTT. Protein product: CASSDGQLNTEAFF.

The rearrangement links TRBV27 to TRBJ2-3, with TRBD1 matching 7 bases. The germline V gene encodes CDR1 MNHEY and CDR2 SMNVEV (reference sequence). V trimming: 3 bases; J trimming: 2 bases; junction bases outside the gene matches: 8. The CDR3 has 16 residues. CDR3 loop: CASSFLDRESTDTQYF. CDR3 in DNA: TGTGCCAGCAGTTTCCTTGACAGGGAGTCCACAGATACGCAGTATTTT.

The chain is built from TRBV7-3 and TRBJ1-1; maybe TRBD1 (5 bases). Germline CDR1 is SGHTA and CDR2 is FQGTGA. Trimming stripped 2 bases from V and 1 base from J, with 8 bases between. This CDR3 has 14 amino acids. CDR3 loop: CASSLLQGNTEAFF. The CDR3 DNA reads as TGTGCCAGCAGCTTATTGCAGGGGAACACTGAAGCTTTCTTT.

The V gene is TRBV29-1, the J gene TRBJ2-5; D gene unclear. The assigned J gene may be wrong: the sequence end matches TRBJ2-7 better. Germline V lookup: CDR1 SQVTM, CDR2 ANQGSEA. This CDR3 is 12 amino acids long. CDR3 DNA sequence: TGCAGCGTTCTAGGCAGCACCTACGAGCAGTACTTC. This codes for CSVLGSTYEQYF.

The chain couples TRBV19 to TRBJ2-1; 8 bases agree with TRBD1. Germline lookup yields CDR1 LNHDA and CDR2 SQIVND (reference sequence). The CDR3 has 14 amino acids. With 9 bases clipped from V and 10 bases from J, the junction kept 14 bases outside the gene matches. The CDR3 DNA reads TGTGCCAGCAGTCCGGGACAGGCGTACAGGGAGCAGTTCTTC. Residues: CASSPGQAYREQFF.

The DNA for the CDR3 is TGTGCCAGCAGTTTAAGAGATACCGGGGAGCTGTTTTTT. This sequence encodes CASSLRDTGELFF. This chain links TRBV27 with TRBJ2-2; no clear D. The CDR3 is 13 amino acids. The V end lost 2 bases, the J end lost 5 bases, and 6 bases lay between the germline ends. From germline, CDR1 is MNHEY and CDR2 SMNVEV (reference sequence).

The chain couples TRBV9 to TRBJ1-2; tentatively, D is TRBD1 (6 bases). Trimming pared 3 bases from V and 6 bases from J, leaving 18 bases between. This CDR3 spans 15 amino acids. Germline CDR1 and CDR2: SGDLS and YYNGEE. The CDR3 region has the DNA TGTGCCAGCAGCGCGTACAGGGAAGATATCAATGGCTACACCTTC. Protein sequence: CASSAYREDINGYTF. The full variable domain, its missing parts supplied by reference TRBV9 and TRBJ1-2, is DSGVTQTPKHLITATGQRVTLRCSPRSGDLSVYWYQQSLDQGLQFLIQYYNGEERAKGNILERFSAQQFPDLHSELNLSSLELGDSALYFCASSAYREDINGYTFGSGTRLTVV.

This clone occurred once. The chain recombines TRBV29-1 with TRBJ1-1, with 8 bases fitting TRBD1. There are 16 residues in the CDR3. Germline lookup yields CDR1 SQVTM and CDR2 ANQGSEA. V dropped 0 bases and J dropped 5; count of bases not matched to a gene: 11. CDR3 bases: TGCAGCGTTGAAGAAGTCGTGGACAGGGTTGTAACTGAAGCTTTCTTT. This encodes CSVEEVVDRVVTEAFF. Full variable domain (missing parts from reference TRBV29-1 and TRBJ1-1): SAVISQKPSRDICQRGTSLTIQCQVDSQVTMMFWYRQQPGQSLTLIATANQGSEATYESGFVIDKFPISRPNLTFSTLTVSNMSPEDSSIYLCSVEEVVDRVVTEAFFGQGTRLTVV.

The chain uses TRBV27 and TRBJ2-1, with 8 bases aligning to TRBD1. Per germline, CDR1 MNHEY and CDR2 SMNVEV (reference sequence). After removal of 0 bases from V and 1 base from J, the junction contained 2 bases not matched to a gene. This CDR3 is built from 16 residues. In DNA form, the CDR3 reads TGTGCCAGCAGTTTATCCCACAGGGGGTCCTACAATGAGCAGTTCTTC. It specifies CASSLSHRGSYNEQFF.

This chain uses TRBV30 with TRBJ1-2; D remains ambiguous. This CDR3 is 14 amino acids long. The V gene lost 0 bases and the J gene lost 7 bases, with 15 bases spanning the gap. Germline-derived CDR1 and CDR2 are GTSNPN and SVGIG (reference sequence). This CDR3 is CAWSVPGSVPGYTF. In DNA, the CDR3 is TGTGCCTGGAGTGTACCGGGGTCAGTGCCTGGCTACACCTTC.

This rearrangement joins TRBV10-3 to TRBJ1-2, with 12 bases aligning to TRBD1. The V and J ends lost 7 bases and 7 bases, in that order; junction bases with no gene match: 16. Germline loops: CDR1 ENHRY, CDR2 SYGVKD. The CDR3 extends over 17 amino acids. The CDR3 is CAIKEPPPGTGGVGYTF. DNA of the CDR3: TGTGCCATCAAAGAACCACCACCGGGGACAGGGGGCGTTGGCTACACCTTC.

The chain employs TRBV7-6 and TRBJ1-2, with 7 bases identical to TRBD1. The CDR3 is made up of 13 amino acids. The V gene end was trimmed by 4 bases and the J gene end by 4 bases; junction bases not matched to a gene: 3. Germline V gene lookup returns CDR1 SGHVS and CDR2 FNYEAQ. DNA for the CDR3: TGTGCCAGCAGCTCCGGACAGGTCTATGGCTACACCTTC. This translates into CASSSGQVYGYTF.

The table lists this clone with a few counts. The V call is TRBV6-5, the J call TRBJ2-2, with TRBD2 matching over 7 bases. Trimming cost V 6 bases and J 6 bases; bases outside gene matches: 4. The CDR3 runs to 13 residues. CDR1 and CDR2 (germline): MNHEY, SVGAGI. CDR3 DNA: TGTGCCAGCAGCCCCGGACTAGCCGGGGAGCTGTTTTTT. It codes for CASSPGLAGELFF.

The genes are TRBV9 and TRBJ1-3, with 8 nucleotides matching TRBD1. V shed 3 bases, J shed 4 bases, and the junction held 9 bases outside the gene matches. The germline V gene has CDR1 SGDLS and CDR2 YYNGEE. This CDR3 has 16 residues. CDR3 region: CASSARGQGKGNTIYF. The CDR3 bases are TGTGCCAGCAGCGCCCGAGGACAGGGTAAAGGAAACACCATATATTTT.

The genes are TRBV11-3 and TRBJ1-2; D call uncertain. V lost 2 bases to trimming and J lost 2 bases, with 9 bases between them. Germline CDR1 is SGHNT and CDR2 is YENEEA. This CDR3 comprises 14 residues. CDR3 sequence: CASSLFPPNYGYTF. The DNA for the CDR3 is TGTGCCAGCAGCTTATTCCCTCCCAACTATGGCTACACCTTC.

This clone occurred a few times. An end of the junction does not agree with germline; a read error may underlie this. The rearrangement joins TRBV6-5 to TRBJ1-1; 8 nucleotides match TRBD1. Germline CDR1 and CDR2: MNHEY and SVGAGI. The CDR3 spans 15 residues. For the CDR3, the DNA is TGTGCCAGCAGCCTGGGGGACAGGTTGAAGACTGAAGCTTTCTTT. Translating gives CASSLGDRLKTEAFF.

A note on this clone: At one end the junction does not follow the germline gene, possibly because of a read error. The chain recombines TRBV7-9 with TRBJ1-4; D is possibly TRBD1 (5 bases). This CDR3 is 15 amino acids long. CDR1 SEHNR and CDR2 FQNEAQ come from the germline V gene (reference sequence). The CDR3 DNA reads TGTTCCAGCAGCTCCGGGGGGGAACCTAATGAAAAACTGTTTTTT. Amino acids: CSSSSGGEPNEKLFF.

The chain recombines TRBV19 with TRBJ1-1; D uncertain. Per germline, CDR1 LNHDA and CDR2 SQIVND (reference sequence). This CDR3 region has 11 residues. Trimming stripped 5 bases from V and 7 bases from J, with 8 bases between. As DNA, the CDR3 is TGTGCCAGTAGTTCGGGATTTGAAGCTTTCTTT. Translated: CASSSGFEAFF.

Here the CDR3 reads CASSYLGSGNEKLFF. Written as DNA, the CDR3 is TGTGCCAGCAGTTACCTGGGCAGCGGTAATGAAAAACTGTTTTTT. The chain combines TRBV6-5 with TRBJ1-4; no reliable D call. CDR1 is MNHEY and CDR2 is SVGAGI in the germline V gene. The V gene lost 2 bases and the J gene lost 4 bases, with 11 bases spanning the gap. The CDR3 loop spans 15 amino acids.

The J gene is TRBJ1-1, the V gene TRBV4-3; tentatively, D is TRBD1 (6 bases). Trimming stripped 1 base from V and 0 bases from J, with 12 bases between. This CDR3 contains 16 residues. Germline values: CDR1 LGHNA, CDR2 YSLEER. The CDR3 reads CASSQGVGQMNTEAFF. The CDR3 bases are TGCGCCAGCAGCCAAGGGGTCGGACAGATGAACACTGAAGCTTTCTTT.

V gene TRBV19 combines with J gene TRBJ2-2, with TRBD2 matching 13 bases. Germline loops: CDR1 LNHDA, CDR2 SQIVND (reference sequence). The CDR3 spans 16 residues. Trimming at V came to 3 bases and at J to 4 bases, leaving 2 bases not matched to a gene. The CDR3 region is CASSIGLAGATGELFF. The CDR3 DNA reads TGTGCCAGTAGTATTGGACTAGCGGGAGCCACCGGGGAGCTGTTTTTT.

The chain uses TRBV5-5 and TRBJ1-1; D is perhaps TRBD1 (6 bases). Germline lookup yields CDR1 SGHKS and CDR2 YYEKEE (reference sequence). The V end lost 9 bases, the J end lost 1 base, and 13 bases lay between the germline ends. The CDR3 totals 13 residues. DNA for the CDR3: TGTGCCACTCAGGGGTCCCCGAACACTGAAGCTTTCTTT. Its protein is CATQGSPNTEAFF.

The rearrangement joins TRBV18 to TRBJ2-7; 9 positions match TRBD1. The germline V gene encodes CDR1 KGHSH and CDR2 LQKENI. The ends lost 3 bases at V and 3 bases at J; junction bases unmatched: 6. This CDR3 has 15 amino acids. CDR3 sequence reads: CASSPGDRELYEQYF. The CDR3 region has the DNA TGTGCCAGCTCACCCGGGGACAGGGAGCTCTACGAGCAGTACTTC.

The CDR3 DNA reads as TGTGCCAGCAGCCCCCGACTAGCTGGCACAGATACGCAGTATTTT. As protein: CASSPRLAGTDTQYF. V is TRBV7-6 and J is TRBJ2-3; 7 nucleotides agree with TRBD2. This CDR3 has 15 residues. Germline-derived CDR1 and CDR2 are SGHVS and FNYEAQ. J was trimmed by 1 base and V by 5 bases; bases with no gene match: 6.